The clone carrying this T cell receptor beta chain has only a few counts. Germline CDR1 is MNHNY and CDR2 is SVGAGI (reference sequence). CDR3 size: 15 residues. V shed 8 bases and J 2 bases; nucleotides not matched to a gene: 9. This sample stems from a study of blood T cell repertoires in COVID-19. Per the authors' pipeline: The authors estimated nucleated cell counts from reference gene primer amplification. Libraries were prepared by immunoSEQ multiplex PCR; TCRdb keeps only in-frame clonotypes and omits some of them. D and trimming come from the DNA, and the V and J calls and clone size come from that table. The table includes about 130,000 clones, about four fifths detected once.

The TCR comes from a woman in her fifties or sixties with acute or convalescent COVID-19. Material for sequencing was peripheral blood. The chain employs TRBV6-6 and TRBJ1-5; 7 bases map to TRBD1. The DNA of the CDR3 is TGTGCCAGCGATAAAGAGGGGGCCGGCAATCAGCCCCAGCATTTT. It is translated as CASDKEGAGNQPQHF.